Shown below are 8 T cell receptor beta chains from a single sample sequenced in a study of blood T cells in healthy people across ages. Together with a sample-barcoded 5' primer, a J-beta primer mix was included in a second PCR lasting about 7 to 12 cycles. TCRdb re-derived calls from the 5' RACE reads in MiXCR, one entry per CDR3 protein. Of about 1.4 million distinct CDR3 sequences in the sample, 45% to 70% were seen once. Sequencing input: blood. Source of these receptors: a man between 18 and 35 years old in good health.

This clonotype was observed a few times. Here the CDR3 DNA reads TGCAGTGCTGGTCGATTGAACACTGAAGCTTTCTTT. Translated: CSAGRLNTEAFF. The gene calls are TRBV20-1 and TRBJ1-1; no firm D call. V lost 5 bases to trimming and J lost 0 bases, with 7 bases between them. Germline V gives CDR1 DFQATT, CDR2 SNEGSKA (reference sequence). The CDR3 totals 12 residues.

This chain links TRBV4-2 with TRBJ2-5; the match to TRBD2 covers 7 bases. The CDR3 loop spans 16 amino acids. Germline values: CDR1 LGHNA, CDR2 YNFKEQ. V lost 5 bases to trimming and J lost 3 bases; unmatched junction nucleotides: 12. The CDR3 bases are TGTGCCAGCAGCTCAAGGGGCAGGGCGGGAGAAGAGACCCAGTACTTC. Protein sequence: CASSSRGRAGEETQYF.

The chain employs TRBV6-5 and TRBJ1-4; D ambiguous. In germline, CDR1 is MNHEY, CDR2 SVGAGI. This CDR3 has 14 amino acids. V was trimmed by 5 bases and J by 6 bases, leaving 13 bases between them. CDR3 nucleotide sequence: TGTGCCAGCAGTGCCCTATTTGGGCATGAAAAACTGTTTTTT. Its protein is CASSALFGHEKLFF.

The rearrangement links TRBV20-1 to TRBJ1-5; maybe TRBD1 (5 bases). Looked up from germline, CDR1 is DFQATT and CDR2 is SNEGSKA (reference sequence). Between the trimmed V and J ends, which lost 4 bases and 3 bases, there was a span of 19 bases. CDR3 length: 16 residues. The CDR3 is CSAMRPGYGNNQPQHF. The CDR3 nucleotides read TGCAGTGCTATGCGTCCAGGGTACGGGAACAATCAGCCCCAGCATTTT.

This clonotype was counted only a few times. The chain employs TRBV29-1 and TRBJ2-7; D is perhaps TRBD1 (6 bases). This CDR3 region has 12 residues. Germline CDR1 reads SQVTM; CDR2 reads ANQGSEA. Between the trimmed V and J ends, which lost 7 bases and 5 bases, there was a span of 15 bases. The CDR3: CSAAVGAHEQYF. The CDR3 DNA is TGCAGCGCAGCCGTGGGGGCCCACGAGCAGTACTTC.

This chain links TRBV12-3 or TRBV12-4 with TRBJ2-2; D remains unclear. Trimming left V 5 bases short and J 6 bases short, with 16 bases between. CDR3 length: 15 residues. This CDR3 reads CASSRIDLPAGELFF. For the CDR3, the DNA is TGTGCCAGCAGTCGAATCGACCTCCCCGCCGGGGAGCTGTTTTTT.

This chain joins TRBV12-3 or TRBV12-4 and TRBJ1-2; D is undetermined. The CDR3 is 15 amino acids. V lost 6 bases to trimming and J lost 3 bases, with 17 bases between them. The CDR3: CASSSLGNFYYGYTF. CDR3 bases: TGTGCCAGCAGCTCGCTTGGCAATTTTTACTATGGCTACACCTTC.

The DNA of the CDR3 is TGTGCCAGCAGCCAAGATCGACGGGGCAGCAGGGGAGTAGAGCAGTTCTTC. Its protein is CASSQDRRGSRGVEQFF. The chain links TRBV4-2 to TRBJ2-1; perhaps TRBD1 as D (6 bases). The V gene's germline CDR1 is LGHNA and CDR2 YNFKEQ. The CDR3 runs to 17 residues. V was shortened by 0 bases and J by 10 bases, with 22 bases between the two germline ends.